A single sample is the source of the 14 T cell receptor beta chains below, sequenced in a study of vaccination effects on CD4 cells after COVID-19. Libraries were prepared by immunoSEQ multiplex PCR; TCRdb keeps only in-frame clonotypes and omits some of them. In the table there are about 22,000 clones, roughly 75% of which are singletons. Antigen-specific CD4+ T cell clonotypes were called by their expansion after viral peptide-pool culture in ViraFEST. CD4+ T cell isolation took place after 10 days of culture. Nobody among the vaccine recipients had prior SARS-CoV-2 infection (nucleocapsid antibodies were negative). These receptors' antigens are unknown. The material was CD4+ T cells from PBMCs cultured with HCoV-NL63 spike peptides, obtained before COVID-19 vaccination. The receptors here all came from a human donor who received a COVID-19 vaccine.

V and J are TRBV28 and TRBJ2-7; TRBD1 matches 10 bases. V dropped 6 bases and J dropped 3; count of bases not matched to a gene: 8. This CDR3 region has 15 residues. Germline CDR1 is MDHEN and CDR2 is SYDVKM. The CDR3 region has the DNA TGTGCCAGCAGCCCCGGACAGGGGGGACTCTACGAGCAGTACTTC. Amino acids: CASSPGQGGLYEQYF.

This clone occurred a few times. The chain joins TRBV27 to TRBJ1-2; a weak D match, TRBD1 (5 bases). Trimming cost V 3 bases and J 4 bases, with 9 bases left between them. The germline V gene has CDR1 MNHEY and CDR2 SMNVEV (reference sequence). The CDR3 length is 13 residues. CDR3 amino acids: CASSLGGSYGYTF. The CDR3 nucleotides read TGTGCCAGCAGTTTGGGGGGAAGCTATGGCTACACCTTC.

The V and J genes are TRBV6-2 or TRBV6-3 and TRBJ1-5, with D perhaps TRBD1 (5 bases). The CDR3 loop spans 12 amino acids. The V end was cut by 1 base, the J end by 12 bases, with 10 bases between. Looked up from germline, CDR1 is MNHEY and CDR2 is SVGEGT. The CDR3, as DNA: TGTGCCAGCAGTTACTTCGGGCAGGGCCAGCATTTT. It translates to CASSYFGQGQHF.

The chain couples TRBV20-1 to TRBJ1-2; D remains ambiguous. The CDR3 consists of 11 residues. Trimming stripped 5 bases from V and 0 bases from J, with 4 bases between. The germline V gene encodes CDR1 DFQATT and CDR2 SNEGSKA (reference sequence). This CDR3 is CSALTNYGYTF. CDR3 in DNA: TGCAGTGCTCTGACTAACTATGGCTACACCTTC.

The CDR3 DNA is TGTGCCAGCAGTCCAATTAACCTCGGGACGGACACAGATACGCAGTATTTT. Translated: CASSPINLGTDTDTQYF. This chain links TRBV28 with TRBJ2-3; TRBD1 or TRBD2 may be the D gene (5 bases each). V lost 5 bases, J lost 2 bases, and 20 bases lay in between. This CDR3 has 17 amino acids. The V gene's germline CDR1 is MDHEN and CDR2 SYDVKM.

CDR3 DNA sequence: TGTGCCAGCAGCCAAGATTTTGGGAAGGGGCGAAGGGATTCACCCCTCCACTTT. The encoded protein is CASSQDFGKGRRDSPLHF. The V call is TRBV4-2, the J call TRBJ1-6; a possible D gene is TRBD1 (5 bases). The germline CDR1 and CDR2 sequences are LGHNA and YNFKEQ. Trimming cost V 0 bases and J 8 bases, with 20 bases left between them. CDR3 length: 18 amino acids.

The J gene is TRBJ1-5, the V gene TRBV19; D gene unclear. CDR1 is LNHDA and CDR2 is SQIVND in the germline V gene (reference sequence). The CDR3 has 15 amino acids. The V end lost 5 bases, the J end lost 11 bases, and 22 bases lay between the germline ends. CDR3 sequence (DNA): TGTGCCAGTAGTCCCGCGGTGGTAGAAATTTCGGCCCAGCATTTT. Translating it yields CASSPAVVEISAQHF.

The chain has TRBV5-1 and TRBJ1-4; a possible D gene is TRBD1 (6 bases). Between the trimmed V and J ends, which lost 4 bases and 0 bases, there was a span of 13 bases. Germline assignment: CDR1 SGHRS and CDR2 YFSETQ. The CDR3 is 16 amino acids. The CDR3 coding sequence is TGCGCCAGCAGCCCGGGACAAAGATCAACTAATGAAAAACTGTTTTTT. This translates into CASSPGQRSTNEKLFF.

Only a few counts were recorded for this clone. This chain joins TRBV29-1 and TRBJ2-1, with 9 bases aligning to TRBD1. Germline V CDR1 and CDR2: SQVTM, ANQGSEA. The ends lost 0 bases at V and 3 bases at J; junction bases unmatched: 12. This CDR3 spans 18 amino acids. The CDR3 sequence: CSVEDGLRGQGFYNEQFF. As DNA, the CDR3 is TGCAGCGTTGAAGATGGGCTCAGGGGACAGGGATTCTACAATGAGCAGTTCTTC.

This clone was recorded only once. The chain employs TRBV30 and TRBJ1-1; the D is unclear. V lost 3 bases and J lost 4, with 9 bases in between. CDR1 is GTSNPN, CDR2 SVGIG, per germline (reference sequence). The CDR3 is made up of 12 amino acids. CDR3 in amino acids: CAWSLQGTEAFF. DNA for the CDR3: TGTGCCTGGAGCTTACAAGGCACTGAAGCTTTCTTT.

The J gene is TRBJ1-6, the V gene TRBV30; the match to TRBD1 covers 10 bases. The CDR3 extends over 14 amino acids. V shed 3 bases and J 10 bases; nucleotides not matched to a gene: 6. Germline V gene lookup returns CDR1 GTSNPN and CDR2 SVGIG (reference sequence). DNA of the CDR3: TGTGCCTGGAGGCCCGGGACAGGGGAATCACCCCTCCACTTT. It encodes CAWRPGTGESPLHF.

The chain carries TRBV7-2 and TRBJ1-1, with TRBD1 matching over 7 bases. The ends lost 5 bases at V and 3 bases at J; junction bases unmatched: 9. Germline assignment: CDR1 SGHTA and CDR2 FQGNSA. This CDR3 spans 15 amino acids. The CDR3 sequence: CASSEKTGLYTEAFF. DNA for the CDR3: TGTGCCAGCAGCGAGAAGACAGGGTTGTACACTGAAGCTTTCTTT.

This clone was counted between two and nine times. The chain employs TRBV28 and TRBJ1-2; 7 bases line up with TRBD1. This CDR3 region has 15 residues. CDR1 is MDHEN and CDR2 is SYDVKM in the germline V gene. Trimming took 3 bases from V and 8 from J; bases not matched to a gene: 12. CDR3 in amino acids: CASSFPPGGGGGYTF. Written as DNA, the CDR3 is TGTGCCAGCAGTTTCCCGCCGGGAGGGGGCGGAGGCTACACCTTC.

The V call is TRBV3-1 (or the pseudogene TRBV3-2), the J call TRBJ1-1; D remains ambiguous. This CDR3 is 14 amino acids long. Looked up from germline, CDR1 is LGHDT and CDR2 is YNNKEL (reference sequence). Deletions cut 0 bases from V and 1 base from J, with 6 bases between. The CDR3 sequence is CASSQDWTNTEAFF. The CDR3 bases are TGTGCCAGCAGCCAAGATTGGACGAACACTGAAGCTTTCTTT.